The next 32 T cell receptor beta chains were all read from a single sample in a study of blood T cell repertoires in COVID-19. Only in-frame clones appear in the TCRdb table, and some are missing; sequencing was by immunoSEQ multiplex PCR. Among 120,000 or so clones listed, 85% were seen once. The specimen was peripheral blood. Every receptor here comes from an elderly man with active or convalescent COVID-19.

The chain combines TRBV2 with TRBJ2-5; 8 bases fit TRBD1. Looked up from germline, CDR1 is SNHLY and CDR2 is FYNNEI. The CDR3 runs to 13 residues. The ends lost 10 bases at V and 4 bases at J; junction bases unmatched: 8. The CDR3 DNA sequence: TGTGCCATAAACCTAGACAGGGGAGAGACCCAGTACTTC. Translation: CAINLDRGETQYF.

This clone appeared a single time. This chain uses TRBV5-1 with TRBJ2-3; 11 bases are a match to TRBD2. The V gene's germline CDR1 is SGHRS and CDR2 YFSETQ. Unmatched junction bases numbered 5, after V lost 0 bases and J lost 5 bases. The CDR3 sequence is 16 residues long. Here the CDR3 reads CASSLVLAGGEDTQYF. CDR3 DNA sequence: TGCGCCAGCAGCTTGGTTCTAGCGGGAGGCGAAGATACGCAGTATTTT. The whole variable domain, filled in from reference TRBV5-1 and TRBJ2-3, reads KAGVTQTPRYLIKTRGQQVTLSCSPISGHRSVSWYQQTPGQGLQFLFEYFSETQRNKGNFPGRFSGRQFSNSRSEMNVSTLELGDSALYLCASSLVLAGGEDTQYFGPGTRLTVL.

This chain uses TRBV18 with TRBJ2-7; the match to TRBD1 covers 9 bases. The CDR3 extends over 15 amino acids. The junction had 9 bases not matched to a gene; V was cut back by 6 bases and J by 3 bases. The germline CDR1 and CDR2 sequences are KGHSH and LQKENI. The CDR3 reads CASSSGTGNYYEQYF. CDR3 sequence (DNA): TGTGCCAGCTCGTCCGGGACAGGGAATTACTACGAGCAGTACTTC. Complete variable domain (other parts from reference TRBV18 and TRBJ2-7): NAGVMQNPRHLVRRRGQEARLRCSPMKGHSHVYWYRQLPEEGLKFMVYLQKENIIDESGMPKERFSAEFPKEGPSILRIQQVVRGDSAAYFCASSSGTGNYYEQYFGPGTRLTVT.

The chain combines TRBV5-4 with TRBJ2-7; 7 positions match TRBD1. The V gene end was trimmed by 3 bases and the J gene end by 0 bases; junction bases not matched to a gene: 6. The germline V gene has CDR1 SGHNT and CDR2 YYREEE (reference sequence). CDR3 length: 15 amino acids. CDR3 sequence: CASSYQDRSSYEQYF. In DNA form, the CDR3 reads TGTGCCAGCAGCTATCAGGACAGGTCCTCCTACGAGCAGTACTTC.

The CDR3: CASSYETVSNYGYTF. In nucleotides, the CDR3 is TGTGCCAGCAGCTACGAGACAGTCTCTAACTATGGCTACACCTTC. The V and J genes are TRBV7-9 and TRBJ1-2; tentatively, D is TRBD1 (5 bases). The CDR3 loop spans 15 amino acids. Germline V gene lookup returns CDR1 SEHNR and CDR2 FQNEAQ (reference sequence). V lost 4 bases and J lost 0, with 12 bases in between.

V and J are TRBV5-4 and TRBJ2-3; 10 nucleotides line up with TRBD1. V lost 5 bases to trimming and J lost 1 base; unmatched junction nucleotides: 1. Germline V gene data show CDR1 as SGHNT and CDR2 as YYREEE (reference sequence). The CDR3 is made up of 14 amino acids. CDR3 DNA sequence: TGTGCCAGCAGTGACAGGGGGCGCACAGATACGCAGTATTTT. Translating it yields CASSDRGRTDTQYF.

V gene TRBV7-3 combines with J gene TRBJ1-2; D might be TRBD1 (6 bases). Germline loops: CDR1 SGHTA, CDR2 FQGTGA. CDR3 length equals 13 residues. V shed 5 bases and J shed 8 bases, with 15 bases lying between them. The CDR3 DNA follows: TGTGCCAGCAGCCCTGGGGGCCGCAGAGGCTACACCTTC. Its translation is CASSPGGRRGYTF.

This clone showed up just a few times. The genes are TRBV19 and TRBJ2-7, with 7 bases identical to TRBD2. The V gene end was trimmed by 4 bases and the J gene end by 1 base; junction bases not matched to a gene: 4. The CDR3 sequence is 14 residues long. CDR1 and CDR2 from the germline V gene are LNHDA and SQIVND (reference sequence). The CDR3 coding sequence is TGTGCCAGTAGTAGGTCTAGCGGATCCTACGAGCAGTACTTC. Translation: CASSRSSGSYEQYF.

The chain employs TRBV2 and TRBJ2-7; TRBD2 might be the D (6 bases). Germline values: CDR1 SNHLY, CDR2 FYNNEI. The CDR3 runs 15 residues. V was clipped by 4 bases and J by 3 bases, with 16 bases between them. The CDR3 is CASSGDGRPNYEQYF. CDR3 bases: TGTGCCAGCAGTGGGGACGGGAGACCAAACTACGAGCAGTACTTC.

The chain links TRBV7-9 to TRBJ2-3, with unresolved D. This CDR3 has 14 amino acids. Trimming left V 3 bases short and J 0 bases short, with 7 bases between. The germline CDR1 and CDR2 sequences are SEHNR and FQNEAQ (reference sequence). The CDR3 sequence: CASSFSNSTDTQYF. In nucleotides, the CDR3 is TGTGCCAGCAGCTTTTCAAATAGCACAGATACGCAGTATTTT.

The V and J genes are TRBV4-2 and TRBJ2-3; D remains unclear. The CDR3 contains 15 residues. V was trimmed by 4 bases and J by 0 bases, leaving 11 bases between them. The germline CDR1 and CDR2 sequences are LGHNA and YNFKEQ. The CDR3 sequence: CASSLRFGSTDTQYF. As DNA, the CDR3 is TGTGCCAGCAGCCTTAGGTTCGGGAGCACAGATACGCAGTATTTT.

This rearrangement joins TRBV19 to TRBJ2-7; D is ambiguous. Trimming cost V 5 bases and J 3 bases, with 20 bases left between them. CDR1 is LNHDA, CDR2 SQIVND, per germline (reference sequence). The CDR3 contains 16 residues. This CDR3 reads CASSFLGSRTLYEQYF. The CDR3, as DNA: TGTGCCAGTAGTTTTCTAGGATCCCGCACCCTCTACGAGCAGTACTTC. The whole variable domain, filled in from reference TRBV19 and TRBJ2-7, reads DGGITQSPKYLFRKEGQNVTLSCEQNLNHDAMYWYRQDPGQGLRLIYYSQIVNDFQKGDIAEGYSVSREKKESFPLTVTSAQKNPTAFYLCASSFLGSRTLYEQYFGPGTRLTVT.

This chain joins TRBV7-2 and TRBJ1-1; maybe TRBD1 (5 bases). Germline values: CDR1 SGHTA, CDR2 FQGNSA. Trimming removed 7 bases from V and 6 bases from J, with 27 bases in between. The CDR3 length is 17 residues. The CDR3 nucleotides are TGTGCCAGCATCCGAACCCCGGGCGGGACCAATTTGGCTGAAGCTTTCTTT. This translates into CASIRTPGGTNLAEAFF.

The chain joins TRBV7-9 to TRBJ1-1; 11 nucleotides agree with TRBD1. There are 16 residues in the CDR3. The V gene's germline CDR1 is SEHNR and CDR2 FQNEAQ (reference sequence). V dropped 4 bases and J dropped 1; count of bases not matched to a gene: 5. The CDR3 bases are TGTGCCAGCAGCTATGGACAGGGGGCGGGGAACACTGAAGCTTTCTTT. Translation gives CASSYGQGAGNTEAFF.

The V and J genes are TRBV5-5 and TRBJ1-3, with D unresolved. V was clipped by 1 base and J by 1 base, with 12 bases between them. Germline assignment: CDR1 SGHKS and CDR2 YYEKEE (reference sequence). This CDR3 region has 16 residues. CDR3 nucleotides: TGTGCCAGCAGCTTGATCTGGGAGCCTTCTGGAAACACCATATATTTT. Translated: CASSLIWEPSGNTIYF.

V gene TRBV29-1 combines with J gene TRBJ2-7; a possible D gene is TRBD2 (5 bases). In germline, CDR1 is SQVTM, CDR2 ANQGSEA. V lost 4 bases and J 2 bases, leaving 12 bases between the germline ends. This CDR3 contains 13 residues. CDR3 amino acids: CSVGGFATYEQYF. The CDR3 DNA is TGCAGCGTTGGAGGGTTCGCGACCTACGAGCAGTACTTC.

The V gene is TRBV19, the J gene TRBJ1-1; 10 bases fit TRBD1. Looked up from germline, CDR1 is LNHDA and CDR2 is SQIVND (reference sequence). Germline trimming cut 3 bases from V and 4 bases from J; bases unmatched to any gene: 8. The CDR3 covers 16 residues. The chain's CDR3 is CASSIAGTGATTEAFF. The CDR3 DNA follows: TGTGCCAGTAGTATTGCCGGGACAGGGGCGACCACTGAAGCTTTCTTT.

The chain employs TRBV18 and TRBJ1-6; D ambiguous. CDR3 size: 17 residues. V lost 1 base to trimming and J lost 4 bases, with 14 bases between them. Germline CDR1 KGHSH, CDR2 LQKENI. The chain's CDR3 is CASSPRLPDVYNSPLHF. Written as DNA, the CDR3 is TGTGCCAGCTCACCACGTCTTCCAGATGTTTATAATTCACCCCTCCACTTT.

This chain links TRBV5-1 with TRBJ1-1; 9 bases map to TRBD1. The CDR3 spans 13 residues. Per germline, CDR1 SGHRS and CDR2 YFSETQ. V gave up 5 bases and J gave up 5 bases; unmatched junction bases: 4. The CDR3 DNA sequence: TGCGCCAGCAGGTGGACAGGGGAGACTGAAGCTTTCTTT. Encoded protein: CASRWTGETEAFF.

The rearrangement links TRBV19 to TRBJ2-2; TRBD1 matches 9 bases. Losses at the gene ends were 4 bases for V and 6 bases for J; bases not matched to a gene: 9. CDR3 size: 16 residues. CDR1 is LNHDA and CDR2 is SQIVND in the germline V gene (reference sequence). CDR3: CASSKPGTGKAGELFF. The CDR3, as DNA: TGTGCCAGTAGTAAACCCGGGACAGGGAAGGCCGGGGAGCTGTTTTTT.

This clone was counted a few times. The J gene is TRBJ2-7, the V gene TRBV7-9; the match to TRBD1 covers 7 bases. Trimming cost V 6 bases and J 0 bases; bases outside gene matches: 8. Germline-derived CDR1 and CDR2 are SEHNR and FQNEAQ (reference sequence). The CDR3 length is 15 residues. CDR3 in DNA: TGTGCCAGCAGAGGGGGCACAGAGAGCTCCTACGAGCAGTACTTC. Translated, it gives CASRGGTESSYEQYF.

This rearrangement joins TRBV4-2 to TRBJ2-7, with D possibly TRBD1 on 6 matching bases. Trimming pared 1 base from V and 5 bases from J, leaving 15 bases between. CDR1 is LGHNA, CDR2 YNFKEQ, per germline. This CDR3 region has 15 residues. The CDR3 nucleotides read TGTGCCAGCAGCCAAGTTGGACAGACCACTGACGAGCAGTACTTC. Translated, it gives CASSQVGQTTDEQYF.

The chain is built from TRBV6-5 and TRBJ1-1; D may be TRBD1 (5 bases). This CDR3 is 13 amino acids long. CDR1 MNHEY and CDR2 SVGAGI come from the germline V gene. V was cut by 8 bases and J by 1 base, with 11 bases left in between. The CDR3 DNA is TGTGCCAGCCACAGGTTTTCGAACACTGAAGCTTTCTTT. Residues: CASHRFSNTEAFF.

CDR3 in DNA: TGTGCCAGCAGCGAGCTCTACGAGCAGTACTTC. The encoded protein is CASSELYEQYF. The rearrangement joins TRBV7-9 to TRBJ2-7; D not resolved. V was pared by 5 bases and J by 3 bases, with 5 bases between. From germline, CDR1 is SEHNR and CDR2 FQNEAQ (reference sequence). This CDR3 spans 11 amino acids.

The chain is built from TRBV27 and TRBJ2-7, with TRBD2 identical over 9 bases. V was pared by 2 bases and J by 4 bases, with 9 bases of the junction left unmatched. This CDR3 has 16 amino acids. The germline CDR1 and CDR2 sequences are MNHEY and SMNVEV (reference sequence). The DNA for the CDR3 is TGTGCCAGCAGTTTAATAGGGACTAGCCTTAGATACGAGCAGTACTTC. As protein: CASSLIGTSLRYEQYF.

The rearrangement joins TRBV5-5 to TRBJ1-1, with D tentatively TRBD1 (6 bases). The CDR3 has 14 residues. Germline loops: CDR1 SGHKS, CDR2 YYEKEE (reference sequence). The V gene lost 4 bases and the J gene lost 1 base, with 11 bases spanning the gap. CDR3 protein: CASSLRGENTEAFF. In DNA form, the CDR3 reads TGTGCCAGCAGCCTCAGGGGTGAGAACACTGAAGCTTTCTTT.

This chain links TRBV2 with TRBJ1-2; 7 bases are a match to TRBD1. Trimming removed 6 bases from V and 6 bases from J; junction bases left unmatched: 19. Germline assignment: CDR1 SNHLY and CDR2 FYNNEI. CDR3 length equals 17 residues. CDR3 bases: TGTGCCAGCAGCCCTCCGACAGGGTGGGGCTACTCCAATGGCTACACCTTC. Protein product: CASSPPTGWGYSNGYTF.

A few counts support this clone. The V and J genes are TRBV11-2 and TRBJ2-5; tentatively, D is TRBD2 (6 bases). CDR3 size: 16 residues. Germline V gene lookup returns CDR1 SGHAT and CDR2 FQNNGV. Trimming left V 1 base short and J 4 bases short, with 16 bases between. CDR3 DNA: TGTGCCAGCAGCTTAGTGGGGACTCCTGGGGGAGAGACCCAGTACTTC. It yields the protein CASSLVGTPGGETQYF. The complete variable domain, with remaining parts taken from reference TRBV11-2 and TRBJ2-5, reads EAGVAQSPRYKIIEKRQSVAFWCNPISGHATLYWYQQILGQGPKLLIQFQNNGVVDDSQLPKDRFSAERLKGVDSTLKIQPAKLEDSAVYLCASSLVGTPGGETQYFGPGTRLLVL.

This clone is a singleton in its sample. The chain employs TRBV30 and TRBJ2-5; 12 bases fit TRBD2. Germline V gene sequence: CDR1 GTSNPN, CDR2 SVGIG (reference sequence). V gave up 1 base and J gave up 2 bases; unmatched junction bases: 5. The CDR3 loop spans 16 amino acids. DNA of the CDR3: TGTGCCTGGAGTGCCGGACTAGCGGGGCTACAAGAGACCCAGTACTTC. Encoded protein: CAWSAGLAGLQETQYF.

V gene TRBV2 combines with J gene TRBJ1-2; 12 nucleotides agree with TRBD1. Germline values: CDR1 SNHLY, CDR2 FYNNEI. The trim removed 8 bases at V and 8 bases at J, leaving 6 bases unmatched. This CDR3 has 13 amino acids. The CDR3 is CASSRDRGRGYTF. CDR3 DNA sequence: TGTGCCAGCTCCCGGGACAGGGGGCGAGGCTACACCTTC.

This chain connects TRBV28 to TRBJ2-5, with 8 bases lining up with TRBD2. Germline loops: CDR1 MDHEN, CDR2 SYDVKM. Trimming cost V 5 bases and J 7 bases; bases outside gene matches: 15. This CDR3 is built from 16 residues. Here the CDR3 reads CASSPSVQAGAGTQYF. DNA for the CDR3: TGTGCCAGCAGTCCCTCGGTCCAAGCGGGGGCAGGGACCCAGTACTTC.

The genes are TRBV27 and TRBJ1-5, with 11 positions matching TRBD1. This CDR3 is built from 17 residues. In germline, CDR1 is MNHEY, CDR2 SMNVEV (reference sequence). The junction had 13 bases not matched to a gene; V was cut back by 6 bases and J by 6 bases. DNA for the CDR3: TGTGCCAGCAGCCGAGGCCGAGGACAGGGGGCGAGTCAGCCCCAGCATTTT. As protein: CASSRGRGQGASQPQHF.